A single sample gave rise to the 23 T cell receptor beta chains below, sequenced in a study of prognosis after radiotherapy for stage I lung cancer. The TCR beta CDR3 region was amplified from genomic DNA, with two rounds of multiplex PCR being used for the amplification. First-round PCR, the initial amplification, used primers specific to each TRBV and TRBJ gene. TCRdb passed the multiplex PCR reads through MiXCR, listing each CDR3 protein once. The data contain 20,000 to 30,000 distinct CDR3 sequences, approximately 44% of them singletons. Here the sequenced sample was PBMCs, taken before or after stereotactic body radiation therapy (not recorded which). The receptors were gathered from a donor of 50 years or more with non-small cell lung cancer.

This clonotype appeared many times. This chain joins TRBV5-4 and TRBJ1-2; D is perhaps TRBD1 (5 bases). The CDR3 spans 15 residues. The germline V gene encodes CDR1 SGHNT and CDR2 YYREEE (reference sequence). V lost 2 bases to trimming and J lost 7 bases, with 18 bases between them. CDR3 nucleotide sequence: TGTGCCAGCAGCTTAGGGACTCAACTCCAAGGTGGCTACACCTTC. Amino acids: CASSLGTQLQGGYTF.

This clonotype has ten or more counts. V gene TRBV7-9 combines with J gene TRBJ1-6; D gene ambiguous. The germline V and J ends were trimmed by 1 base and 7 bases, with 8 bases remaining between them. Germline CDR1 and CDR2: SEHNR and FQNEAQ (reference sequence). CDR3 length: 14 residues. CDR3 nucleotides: TGTGCCAGCAGCTTAGAACAGAGCAATTCACCCCTCCACTTT. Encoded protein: CASSLEQSNSPLHF.

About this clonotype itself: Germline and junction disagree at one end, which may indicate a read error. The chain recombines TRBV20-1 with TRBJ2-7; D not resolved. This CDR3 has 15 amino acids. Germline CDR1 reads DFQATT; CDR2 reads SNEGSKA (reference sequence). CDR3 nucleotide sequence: TGCGGTGCTAGAGATTGTAGCAGGAATGTCAACGAGCAGTACTTC. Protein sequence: CGARDCSRNVNEQYF.

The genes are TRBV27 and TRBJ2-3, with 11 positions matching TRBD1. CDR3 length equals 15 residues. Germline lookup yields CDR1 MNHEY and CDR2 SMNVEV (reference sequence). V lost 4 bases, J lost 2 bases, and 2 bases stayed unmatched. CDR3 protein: CASSWGQGDTDTQYF. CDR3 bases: TGTGCCAGCAGTTGGGGACAGGGGGACACAGATACGCAGTATTTT.

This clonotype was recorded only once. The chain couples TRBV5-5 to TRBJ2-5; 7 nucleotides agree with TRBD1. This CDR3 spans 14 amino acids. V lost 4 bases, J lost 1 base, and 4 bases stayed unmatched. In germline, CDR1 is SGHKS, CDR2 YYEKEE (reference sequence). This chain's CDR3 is CASSLGGFQETQYF. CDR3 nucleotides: TGTGCCAGCAGCCTAGGGGGCTTCCAAGAGACCCAGTACTTC.

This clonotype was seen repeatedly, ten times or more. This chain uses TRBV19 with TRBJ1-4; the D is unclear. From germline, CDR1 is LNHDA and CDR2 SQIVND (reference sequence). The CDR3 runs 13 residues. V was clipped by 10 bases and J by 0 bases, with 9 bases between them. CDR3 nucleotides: TGTGCCACTTCGGGCGCAACTAATGAAAAACTGTTTTTT. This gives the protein CATSGATNEKLFF.

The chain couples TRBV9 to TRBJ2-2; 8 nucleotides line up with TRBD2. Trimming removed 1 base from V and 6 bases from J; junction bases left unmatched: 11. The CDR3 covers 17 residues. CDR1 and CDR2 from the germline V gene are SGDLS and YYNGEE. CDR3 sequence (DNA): TGTGCCAGCAGCGTATCAGCGGGGGCCCTTGGGGCCGGGGAGCTGTTTTTT. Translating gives CASSVSAGALGAGELFF.

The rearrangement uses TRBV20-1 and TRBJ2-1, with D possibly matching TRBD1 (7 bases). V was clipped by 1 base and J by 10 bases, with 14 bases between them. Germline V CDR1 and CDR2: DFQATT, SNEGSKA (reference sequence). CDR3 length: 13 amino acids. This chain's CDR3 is CSARAMTGREQFF. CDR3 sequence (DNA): TGCAGTGCTAGAGCTATGACAGGGAGGGAGCAGTTCTTC.

CDR3 in amino acids: CASSDEFSQPQHF. In DNA form, the CDR3 reads TGTGCCAGCAGTGACGAGTTCTCCCAGCCCCAGCATTTT. This chain connects TRBV6-1 to TRBJ1-5; D unresolved. The V end lost 3 bases, the J end lost 7 bases, and 10 bases lay between the germline ends. This CDR3 is 13 amino acids long. Germline CDR1 MNHNS, CDR2 SASEGT.

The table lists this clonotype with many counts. DNA of the CDR3: TGTGCCAGCAGCTTAGTGGGAGGGCCCTACGGGGAGCTGTTTTTT. Translating it yields CASSLVGGPYGELFF. This chain joins TRBV7-9 and TRBJ2-2; TRBD2 agrees at 7 bases. Germline CDR1 SEHNR, CDR2 FQNEAQ (reference sequence). Trimming removed 1 base from V and 7 bases from J; junction bases left unmatched: 6. This CDR3 is 15 amino acids long.

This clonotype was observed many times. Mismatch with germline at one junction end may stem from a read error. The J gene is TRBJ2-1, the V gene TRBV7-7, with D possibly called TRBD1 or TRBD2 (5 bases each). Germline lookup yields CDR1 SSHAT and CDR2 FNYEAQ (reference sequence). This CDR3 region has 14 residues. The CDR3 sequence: CASSPQGESNEQFF. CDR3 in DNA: TGTGCTAGCAGCCCCCAAGGGGAGAGCAATGAGCAGTTCTTC.

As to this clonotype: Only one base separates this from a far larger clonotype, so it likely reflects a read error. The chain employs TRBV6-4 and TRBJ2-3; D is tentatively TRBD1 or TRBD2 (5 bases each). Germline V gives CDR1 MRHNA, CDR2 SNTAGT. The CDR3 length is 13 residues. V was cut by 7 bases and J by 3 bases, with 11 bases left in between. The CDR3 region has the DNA TGTGCCAGCATCGAAGGGGAGACAGATACGCAGTATTTT. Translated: CASIEGETDTQYF.

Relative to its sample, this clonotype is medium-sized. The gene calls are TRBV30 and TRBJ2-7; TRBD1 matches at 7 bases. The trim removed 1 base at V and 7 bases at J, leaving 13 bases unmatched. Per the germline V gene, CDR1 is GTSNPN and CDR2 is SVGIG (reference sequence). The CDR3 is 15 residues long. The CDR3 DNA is TGTGCCTGGAGTGCCACTGGGACAGCGTACCCTGAGCAGTACTTC. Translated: CAWSATGTAYPEQYF.

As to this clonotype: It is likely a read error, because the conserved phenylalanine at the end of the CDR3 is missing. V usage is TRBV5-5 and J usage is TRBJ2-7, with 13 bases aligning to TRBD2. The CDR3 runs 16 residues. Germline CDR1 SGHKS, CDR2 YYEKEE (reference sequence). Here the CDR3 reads CASSPQLAGGSYDQYL. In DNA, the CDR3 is TGTGCCAGCAGCCCCCAACTAGCGGGAGGGTCCTACGATCAGTACCTC.

The CDR3 nucleotides read TGTGCCAGCAGTGAAAAGCAGGTTGGGTCGAATGAGCAGTTCTTC. Translating it yields CASSEKQVGSNEQFF. This chain connects TRBV6-1 to TRBJ2-1; D is unresolved. The ends were cut back, 2 bases at V and 7 bases at J, with 15 bases in the middle. Germline V gives CDR1 MNHNS, CDR2 SASEGT. The CDR3 sequence is 15 residues long.

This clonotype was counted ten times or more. The DNA for the CDR3 is TGTGCCAGCAGTGGGAATCTTTACAATGAGCAGTTCTTC. This sequence encodes CASSGNLYNEQFF. The rearrangement uses TRBV6-1 and TRBJ2-1; D not certain. The germline gives CDR1 MNHNS, CDR2 SASEGT. CDR3 length: 13 amino acids. Trimming shortened V by 4 bases and J by 4 bases, and 8 bases separated the two germline ends.

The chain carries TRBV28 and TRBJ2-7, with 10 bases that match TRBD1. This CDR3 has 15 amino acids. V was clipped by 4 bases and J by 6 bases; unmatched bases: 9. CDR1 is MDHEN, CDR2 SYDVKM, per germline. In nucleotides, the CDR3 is TGTGCCAGCAGTTCATCCGGGACAGGGGTTAGCGAGCAGTACTTC. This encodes CASSSSGTGVSEQYF.

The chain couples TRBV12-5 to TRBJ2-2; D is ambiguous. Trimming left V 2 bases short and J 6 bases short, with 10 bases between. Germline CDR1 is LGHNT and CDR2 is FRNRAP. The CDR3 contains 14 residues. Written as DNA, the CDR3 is TGTGCTAGTGGTTTGAGTCTTCTTCCCGGGGAGCTGTTTTTT. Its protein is CASGLSLLPGELFF.

CDR3 in amino acids: CASSYWTTGELFF. The CDR3, as DNA: TGTGCCAGCAGTTACTGGACGACCGGGGAGCTGTTTTTT. The V call is TRBV6-9, the J call TRBJ2-2; D unresolved. This CDR3 comprises 13 residues. Germline V gives CDR1 MNHGY, CDR2 SVAAGI. The ends were cut back, 3 bases at V and 5 bases at J, with 7 bases in the middle.

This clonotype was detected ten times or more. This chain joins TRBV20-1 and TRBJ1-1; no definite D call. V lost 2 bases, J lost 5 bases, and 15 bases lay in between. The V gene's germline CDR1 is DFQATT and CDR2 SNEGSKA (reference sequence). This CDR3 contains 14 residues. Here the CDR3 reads CSARKATSRTEAFF. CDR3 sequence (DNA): TGCAGTGCTAGAAAGGCCACTTCACGGACTGAAGCTTTCTTT.

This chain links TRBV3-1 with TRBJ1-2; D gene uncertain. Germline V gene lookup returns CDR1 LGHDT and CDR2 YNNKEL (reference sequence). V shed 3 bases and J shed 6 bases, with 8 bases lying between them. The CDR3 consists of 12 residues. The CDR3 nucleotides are TGTGCCAGCAGCCAGACTGGGGATGGCTACACCTTC. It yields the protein CASSQTGDGYTF.

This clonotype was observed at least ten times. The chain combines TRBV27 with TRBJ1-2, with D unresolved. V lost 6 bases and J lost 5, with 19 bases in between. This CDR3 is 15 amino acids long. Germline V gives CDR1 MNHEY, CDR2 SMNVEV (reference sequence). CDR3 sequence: CASSVLSGLAYGYTF. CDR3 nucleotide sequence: TGTGCCAGCAGCGTATTATCCGGACTCGCGTATGGCTACACCTTC.

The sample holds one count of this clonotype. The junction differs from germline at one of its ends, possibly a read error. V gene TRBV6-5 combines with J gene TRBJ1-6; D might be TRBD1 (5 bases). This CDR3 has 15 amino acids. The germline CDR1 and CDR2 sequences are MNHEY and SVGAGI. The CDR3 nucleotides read TGTGCCAGCAGTTACGGGGCGCGCAAGAATTCACCCATCGACTTT. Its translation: CASSYGARKNSPIDF.